This TCR beta chain was sequenced in a study of cytomegalovirus exposure and HLA in healthy donors. Donors likely had unrecorded immune exposures despite being nominally healthy when sampled. The PCR made use of 60 Vbeta and 13 Jbeta primers. Sequencing was performed with immunoSEQ multiplex PCR; in TCRdb, only in-frame clones are kept and a portion is missing. The table includes about 160,000 clones, around 77% detected once. Trimming removed 5 bases from V and 7 bases from J; junction bases left unmatched: 7. The germline gives CDR1 SEHNR, CDR2 FQNEAQ (reference sequence). The CDR3 has 13 amino acids.

Sequenced input: PBMCs. The sequence came from a man over 45 in good health and CMV-seropositive. This sequence joins TRBV7-9 and TRBJ1-1, with TRBD1 matching 7 bases. CDR3 protein: CASSRDSNLEAFF. CDR3 in DNA: TGTGCCAGCAGCCGGGACAGCAATCTTGAAGCTTTCTTT.